One sample yielded the 2 T cell receptor beta chains listed below, sequenced in a study of cytomegalovirus exposure and HLA in healthy donors. The PCR made use of 60 Vbeta and 13 Jbeta primers. Data came from immunoSEQ multiplex PCR; TCRdb stores just in-frame clones and leaves some out. This table holds some 130,000 clones, less than 80% found once. Sequencing was performed on PBMCs. The receptors were gathered from a woman in her forties or fifties in good health and CMV-seropositive.

V usage is TRBV27 and J usage is TRBJ1-1, with TRBD1 matching over 10 bases. CDR1 is MNHEY and CDR2 is SMNVEV in the germline V gene (reference sequence). V lost 3 bases and J lost 5; bases outside the gene matches: 6. This CDR3 contains 15 residues. The CDR3 reads CASSLLGDRGTEAFF. The CDR3 coding sequence is TGTGCCAGCAGTTTGCTGGGGGACAGGGGAACTGAAGCTTTCTTT.

The chain carries TRBV5-4 and TRBJ2-2, with 7 bases matching TRBD1. The CDR3 length is 14 residues. Germline trimming cut 4 bases from V and 4 bases from J; bases unmatched to any gene: 4. Germline CDR1 reads SGHNT; CDR2 reads YYREEE (reference sequence). The CDR3 spells CASSTGQLTGELFF. The CDR3 DNA reads as TGTGCCAGCAGCACGGGACAGCTCACCGGGGAGCTGTTTTTT. The complete variable domain, with remaining parts taken from reference TRBV5-4 and TRBJ2-2, reads ETGVTQSPTHLIKTRGQQVTLRCSSQSGHNTVSWYQQALGQGPQFIFQYYREEENGRGNFPPRFSGLQFPNYSSELNVNALELDDSALYLCASSTGQLTGELFFGEGSRLTVL.